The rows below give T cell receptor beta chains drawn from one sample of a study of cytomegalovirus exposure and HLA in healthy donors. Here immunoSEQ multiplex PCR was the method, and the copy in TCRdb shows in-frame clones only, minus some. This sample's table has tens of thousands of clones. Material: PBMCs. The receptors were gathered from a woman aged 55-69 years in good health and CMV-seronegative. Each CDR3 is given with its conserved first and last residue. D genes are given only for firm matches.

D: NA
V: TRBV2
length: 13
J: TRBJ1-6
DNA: TGTGCCAGCAGACAGAACTATAATTCACCCCTCCACTTT
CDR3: CASRQNYNSPLHF

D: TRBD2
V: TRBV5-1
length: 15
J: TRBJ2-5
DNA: TGCGCCAGCAGCGGTGGGAGGGCTGTTCAAGAGACCCAGTACTTC
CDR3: CASSGGRAVQETQYF

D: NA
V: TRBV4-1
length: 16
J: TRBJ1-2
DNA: TGCGCCAGCAGCCAACCTATCCCTCGGGATAGCTATGGCTACACCTTC
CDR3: CASSQPIPRDSYGYTF

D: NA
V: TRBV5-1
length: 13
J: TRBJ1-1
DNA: TGCGCCAGCAGCTTGTATATCGACACTGAAGCTTTCTTT
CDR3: CASSLYIDTEAFF

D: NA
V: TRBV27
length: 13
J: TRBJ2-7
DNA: TGTGCCAGCAGTGGGCAGGAATCGTACGAGCAGTACTTC
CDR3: CASSGQESYEQYF

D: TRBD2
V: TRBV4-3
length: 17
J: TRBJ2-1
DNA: TGCGCCAGCAGCCAGGACCAAACTAGCGGGGGGGTCGGTGAGCAGTTCTTC
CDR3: CASSQDQTSGGVGEQFF

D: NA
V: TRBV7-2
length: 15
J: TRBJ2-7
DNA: TGTGCCAGCAGCTTAGCGGCGGCGTTCTCCTACGAGCAGTACTTC
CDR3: CASSLAAAFSYEQYF

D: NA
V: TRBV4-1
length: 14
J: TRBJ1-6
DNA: TGCGCCAGCAGCCAAATCCCTATTAATTCACCCCTCCACTTT
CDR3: CASSQIPINSPLHF

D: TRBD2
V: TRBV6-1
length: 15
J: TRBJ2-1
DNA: TGTGCCAGCAACACGGCGGGACTAGTGAGAAATGAGCAGTTCTTC
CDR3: CASNTAGLVRNEQFF

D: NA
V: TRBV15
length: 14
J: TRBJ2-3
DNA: TGTGCCACCAGCACCCCTTCCCCCCGGGATACGCAGTATTTT
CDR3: CATSTPSPRDTQYF

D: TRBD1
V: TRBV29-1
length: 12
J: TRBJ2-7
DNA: TGCAGCGTTGAAGGGGACAGGGTGGGCGAATACTTC
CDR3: CSVEGDRVGEYF

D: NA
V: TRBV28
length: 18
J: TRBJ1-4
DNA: TGTGCCAGCAGTTTAAGGGGTCGACGGACGGGAGTCTATGAAAAACTGTTTTTT
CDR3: CASSLRGRRTGVYEKLFF

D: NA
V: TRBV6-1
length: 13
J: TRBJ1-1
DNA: TGTGCCAGCAGTGATCCCCTAGGGGGACGAGCTTTCTTT
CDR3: CASSDPLGGRAFF

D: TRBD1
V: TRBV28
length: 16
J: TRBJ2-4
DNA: TGTGCCAGCACCCTAAGGACAGGGACCTCTAAAAACATTCAGTACTTC
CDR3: CASTLRTGTSKNIQYF

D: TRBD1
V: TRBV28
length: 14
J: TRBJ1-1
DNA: TGTGCCAGCAGTGGGGGACAGTTGAACACTGAAGCTTTCTTT
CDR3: CASSGGQLNTEAFF

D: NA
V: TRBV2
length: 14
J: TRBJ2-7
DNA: TGTGCCATCCCGACTAGACAGGGTCCGGGCGAGCAGTACTTC
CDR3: CAIPTRQGPGEQYF

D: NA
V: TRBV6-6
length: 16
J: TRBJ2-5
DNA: TGTGCCAGCAGTAGGACCTTTACAGGGTCGGGGGAGACCCAGTACTTC
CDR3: CASSRTFTGSGETQYF

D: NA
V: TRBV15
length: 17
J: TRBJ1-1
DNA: TGTGCCACCAGCAGAGATCAAGGGGTAAAGGGTCGGCATGAAGCTTTCTTT
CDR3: CATSRDQGVKGRHEAFF

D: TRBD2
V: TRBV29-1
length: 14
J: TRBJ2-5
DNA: TGCAGCGTTGTGCTAGCGGGAGTCCAAGAGACCCAGTACTTC
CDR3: CSVVLAGVQETQYF

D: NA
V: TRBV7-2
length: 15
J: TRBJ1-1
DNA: TGTGCCAGCAGCCCGAAACAGATAATGAACACTGAAGCTTTCTTT
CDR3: CASSPKQIMNTEAFF

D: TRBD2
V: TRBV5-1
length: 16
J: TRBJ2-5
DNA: TGCGCCAGCAGCTTGGGAGGACTAGCGGGGCAAGAGACCCAGTACTTC
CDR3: CASSLGGLAGQETQYF

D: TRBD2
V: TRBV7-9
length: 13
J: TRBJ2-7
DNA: TGTGCCAGCAGCTTATTGCGGGAGCTCGAGCAGTACTTC
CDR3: CASSLLRELEQYF

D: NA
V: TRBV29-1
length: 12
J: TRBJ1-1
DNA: TGCAGCGGAAGTGCCCAGGGCACTGAAGCTTTCTTT
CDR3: CSGSAQGTEAFF

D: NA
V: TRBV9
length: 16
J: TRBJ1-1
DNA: TGTGCCAGCAGCCCTTTCGTAGGAGGTACCCCCACTGAAGCTTTCTTT
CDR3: CASSPFVGGTPTEAFF

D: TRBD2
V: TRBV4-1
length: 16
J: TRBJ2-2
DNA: TGCGCCAGCAGCCAAGTCTTCGCGGGAGGATCCGGGGAGCTGTTTTTT
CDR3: CASSQVFAGGSGELFF

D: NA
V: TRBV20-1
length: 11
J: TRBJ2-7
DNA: TGCAGTGCACTTCCAGGGGACGAGCAGTACTTC
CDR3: CSALPGDEQYF

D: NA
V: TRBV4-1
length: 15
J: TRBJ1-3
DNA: TGCGCCAGCAGCCAAGATGGTAACGGTGGAAACACCATATATTTT
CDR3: CASSQDGNGGNTIYF

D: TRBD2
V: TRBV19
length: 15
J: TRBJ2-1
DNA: TGTGCCAGTAGCCGCCGGGACTACACAAATAATGAGCAGTTCTTC
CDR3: CASSRRDYTNNEQFF

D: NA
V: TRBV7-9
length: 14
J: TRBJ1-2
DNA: TGTGCCAGCAGCTTATTATGGGGGCCCCATGGCTACACCTTC
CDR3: CASSLLWGPHGYTF

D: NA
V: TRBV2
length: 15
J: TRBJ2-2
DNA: TGTGCCAGCAGACCCCTGGCGGTGAACACCGGGGAGCTGTTTTTT
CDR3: CASRPLAVNTGELFF

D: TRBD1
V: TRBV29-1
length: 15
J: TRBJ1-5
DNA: TGCAGCGTCACGACCGGGACAGCCCTGGATCAGCCCCAGCATTTT
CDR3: CSVTTGTALDQPQHF

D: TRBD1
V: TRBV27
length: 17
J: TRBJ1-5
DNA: TGTGCCAGCAGTTTTCTTGCCCCAGGGGGCCGCAGTCAGCCCCAGCATTTT
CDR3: CASSFLAPGGRSQPQHF

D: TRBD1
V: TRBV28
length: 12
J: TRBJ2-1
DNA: TGTGCCAGCAGTCTAGACCGACAGGGGAAGTTCTTC
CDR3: CASSLDRQGKFF

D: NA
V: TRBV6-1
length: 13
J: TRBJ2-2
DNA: TGTGCCAGCTACAGGTTCAGCACCGGGGAGCTGTTTTTT
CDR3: CASYRFSTGELFF

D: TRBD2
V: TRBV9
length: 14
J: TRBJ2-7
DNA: TGTGCCAGCAGCCCCCAGCGGGGCCCGGGGGAGCAGTACTTC
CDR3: CASSPQRGPGEQYF

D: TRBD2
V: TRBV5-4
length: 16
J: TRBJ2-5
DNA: TGTGCCAGCAGCTCCAAACCGGGACTAGCGGCAGAGACCCAGTACTTC
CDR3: CASSSKPGLAAETQYF

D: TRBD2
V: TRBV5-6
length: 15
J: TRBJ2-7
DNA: TGTGCCAGCAGCGCTAGCGGGAGGTTTCATTACGAGCAGTACTTC
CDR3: CASSASGRFHYEQYF

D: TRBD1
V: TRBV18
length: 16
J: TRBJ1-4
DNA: TGTGCCAGCTCACGAGGACAGGGTTCAACTAATGAAAAACTGTTTTTT
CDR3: CASSRGQGSTNEKLFF

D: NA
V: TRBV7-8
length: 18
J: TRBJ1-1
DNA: TGTGCCAGCAGCTTAGATTCCGGGGGGGCTGGGGGGAACACTGAAGCTTTCTTT
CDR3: CASSLDSGGAGGNTEAFF

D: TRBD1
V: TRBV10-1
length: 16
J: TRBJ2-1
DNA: TGCGCCAGCAGTCACCTTCCGGGACAGGGGGGAAATGAGCAGTTCTTC
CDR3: CASSHLPGQGGNEQFF

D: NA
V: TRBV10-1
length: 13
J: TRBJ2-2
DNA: TGCGCCAGCAGTCCAGTCGGGACCGGGGAGCTGTTTTTT
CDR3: CASSPVGTGELFF

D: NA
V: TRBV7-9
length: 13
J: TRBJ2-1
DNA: TGTGCCAGCAGCCCACTCCTGGGGCAGGAGCAGTTCTTC
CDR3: CASSPLLGQEQFF

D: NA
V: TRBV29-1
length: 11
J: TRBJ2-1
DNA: TGCAGCGTTGGGGAGCGGAGTGAGCAGTTCTTC
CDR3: CSVGERSEQFF

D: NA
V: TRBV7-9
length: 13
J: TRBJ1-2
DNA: TGTGCCAGCAGCTTACGCCCGGACTATGGCTACACCTTC
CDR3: CASSLRPDYGYTF

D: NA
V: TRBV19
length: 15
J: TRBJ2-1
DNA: TGTGCCAGTAGTATAGGTAGAATCTCCTACAATGAGCAGTTCTTC
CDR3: CASSIGRISYNEQFF

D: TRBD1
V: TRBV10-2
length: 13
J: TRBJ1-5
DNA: TGCGCCAGCAGTGCAGGGGGCAGTCAGCCCCAGCATTTT
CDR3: CASSAGGSQPQHF

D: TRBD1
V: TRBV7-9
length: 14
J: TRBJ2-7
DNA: TGTGCCAGCAGCACCCCGGGACAGGTGGACGAGCAGTACTTC
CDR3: CASSTPGQVDEQYF

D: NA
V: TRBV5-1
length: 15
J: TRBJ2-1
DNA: TGCGCCAGCAGCCGAGCGTACGACTATTACAATGAGCAGTTCTTC
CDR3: CASSRAYDYYNEQFF

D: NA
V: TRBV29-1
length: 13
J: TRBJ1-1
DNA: TGCAGCTCCCTGGCCAGGGTTGGCACTGAAGCTTTCTTT
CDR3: CSSLARVGTEAFF

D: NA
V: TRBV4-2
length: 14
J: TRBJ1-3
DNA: TGTGCCAGCAGCCAAAAGGGGGCTGGAAACACCATATATTTT
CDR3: CASSQKGAGNTIYF

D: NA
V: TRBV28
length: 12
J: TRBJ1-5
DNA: TGTGCCAGCACCGTTAGCAATCAGCCCCAGCATTTT
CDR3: CASTVSNQPQHF

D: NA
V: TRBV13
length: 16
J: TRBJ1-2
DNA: TGTGCCAGCAGCTTAGGGCGCGGGGGGCAACCCTATGGCTACACCTTC
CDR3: CASSLGRGGQPYGYTF

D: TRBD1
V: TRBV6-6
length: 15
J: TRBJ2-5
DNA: TGTGCCAGCAGCCGGGGACAGGGGGATTCGGAGGCCCAGTACTTC
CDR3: CASSRGQGDSEAQYF

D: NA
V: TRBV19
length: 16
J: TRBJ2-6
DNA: TGTGCCAGTAATCATTACGGCGGGGTTGGGGCCAACGTCCTGACTTTC
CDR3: CASNHYGGVGANVLTF

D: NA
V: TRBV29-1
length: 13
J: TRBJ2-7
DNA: TGCAGCGTTGAACAGACAGGAGTTTACGAGCAGTACTTC
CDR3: CSVEQTGVYEQYF

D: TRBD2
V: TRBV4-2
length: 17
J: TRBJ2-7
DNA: TGTGCCAGCAGCCATCCCCTAGAGGGAGGACTAGCCTACGAGCAGTACTTC
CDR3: CASSHPLEGGLAYEQYF